This T cell receptor (beta chain) was documented in a study of T cell responses to AZD1222 COVID-19 vaccine. Using immunoSEQ multiplex PCR, the repertoire was profiled, and TCRdb retains in-frame clones only, with some absent. The sample shows 160,000 or so clones, about 91% of them seen only once. CDR1 is SGHRS, CDR2 YFSETQ, per germline. Trimming removed 0 bases at V and 7 bases at J, with 10 bases between. The CDR3 loop spans 13 amino acids. V is TRBV5-1 and J is TRBJ1-1; D not certain. The clonotype was recovered from an adult who received the AZD1222 COVID-19 vaccine. Sequencing was performed on peripheral blood, taken 28 days after the second AZD1222 dose. The CDR3 sequence: CASSLDSPYEAFF. In DNA form, the CDR3 reads TGCGCCAGCAGCTTGGATAGTCCGTATGAAGCTTTCTTT.